A single T cell receptor beta chain is shown here with its context. This sample was included in a study of blood T cells in healthy people across ages. V gave up 8 bases and J gave up 4 bases, with 18 bases separating them. Germline CDR1 and CDR2: SNHLY and FYNNEI. The length of the CDR3 is 15 residues. Using a J-beta primer mix together with a sample-barcoded 5' primer, a second PCR was run for roughly 6 to 12 cycles. MiXCR was run by TCRdb on the 5' RACE reads, yielding one entry per CDR3 protein. The sample comprises around 2 million distinct CDR3 sequences, about two fifths of which are singletons, and 23% rests with the top ten. Researchers collected roughly 10 milliliters of peripheral blood from every single donor.

Input material: blood. The gene calls are TRBV2 and TRBJ2-4; TRBD2 might be the D (6 bases). This sequence originates from a human donor in good health. CDR3 sequence: CASPGTGDGKNIQYF. The CDR3 DNA reads TGTGCCAGCCCTGGGACGGGGGATGGTAAAAACATTCAGTACTTC.